This TCR beta chain emerged from a study of cytomegalovirus exposure and HLA in healthy donors. Study-level findings and limits: A later analysis by the authors found several of the most significant clusters apparently linked to common viral pathogens.

PCR was performed using 60 Vbeta and 13 Jbeta primers. Original methodology: There were some 87 million unique TCR beta chains by a later count, and around 10 million of them were shared. Clones were read by immunoSEQ multiplex PCR, and TCRdb kept only the in-frame ones, dropping some. For V, J and clone size, that table is used; D and trimming come from the DNA. The sample has around 110,000 clones, roughly 83% seen once; the top ten hold approximately 3%. V was pared by 1 base and J by 1 base, with 7 bases between. Germline CDR1 reads SGHTA; CDR2 reads FQGNSA. The CDR3 extends over 14 amino acids. To note about this clone: Antigen specificity is unknown.

Sequenced input: PBMCs. The chain has TRBV7-2 and TRBJ1-2; D gene unclear. The clonotype comes from a woman younger than 35 in good health and CMV-seropositive. The chain's CDR3 is CASSLGGYNYGYTF. CDR3 nucleotides: TGTGCCAGCAGCTTAGGCGGATATAACTATGGCTACACCTTC.